The 27 T cell receptor beta chains below come from one sample, sequenced in a study of T cell changes during pregnancy in multiple sclerosis. Repertoires were generated with immunoSEQ multiplex PCR, while TCRdb's copy carries only in-frame clones and drops some. The top ten clones hold more than 0.9% of a sample with roughly 42,000 clones, about nine tenths of them seen once. This specimen was CD4+ T cells from peripheral blood mononuclear cells, taken in the second trimester of pregnancy. These receptor sequences come from a female donor with multiple sclerosis, enrolled in a pregnancy study.

V usage is TRBV28 and J usage is TRBJ1-2; possibly TRBD1 for D (6 bases). Germline CDR1 and CDR2: MDHEN and SYDVKM. The ends were cut back, 4 bases at V and 6 bases at J, with 6 bases in the middle. The CDR3 totals 11 residues. The CDR3 sequence: CASSSGDGYTF. CDR3 sequence (DNA): TGTGCCAGCAGTTCAGGGGATGGCTACACCTTC.

The J gene is TRBJ2-7, the V gene TRBV6-1; 7 bases fit TRBD1. The CDR3 runs to 13 residues. The germline CDR1 and CDR2 sequences are MNHNS and SASEGT. Trimming at V came to 8 bases and at J to 7 bases, leaving 11 bases not matched to a gene. As DNA, the CDR3 is TGTGCCAGCCACAGGGGAAGTTCGTGGGAGCAGTACTTC. The encoded protein is CASHRGSSWEQYF.

V gene TRBV5-1 combines with J gene TRBJ1-3; D may be TRBD1 (5 bases). CDR1 and CDR2 (germline): SGHRS, YFSETQ. The CDR3 has 21 residues. Trimming cost V 0 bases and J 0 bases, with 25 bases left between them. CDR3 sequence (DNA): TGCGCCAGCAGCTTGGGTCTTTGGTCAGACAGAATCGGCTCCTCTGGAAACACCATATATTTT. This encodes CASSLGLWSDRIGSSGNTIYF.

This clone was detected only once. CDR3 sequence (DNA): TGTGCCAGCAGCTTAGATCGGGACAGGGCGACCTTC. Its protein is CASSLDRDRATF. The V and J genes are TRBV7-8 and TRBJ1-2; 9 bases map to TRBD1. The CDR3 has 12 residues. From germline, CDR1 is SGHVS and CDR2 FQNEAQ. Trimming removed 1 base from V and 14 bases from J; junction bases left unmatched: 5.

V usage is TRBV25-1 and J usage is TRBJ2-3; 10 bases map to TRBD2. This CDR3 region has 15 residues. Per the germline V gene, CDR1 is MGHDK and CDR2 is SYGVNS. J gave up 2 bases and V 4 bases, and 3 bases lay outside the gene matches. DNA of the CDR3: TGTGCCAGCAGTGTTCTAGCGGGAGTCACAGATACGCAGTATTTT. As protein: CASSVLAGVTDTQYF.

This clone appeared once. This chain joins TRBV6-6 and TRBJ2-1, with 9 positions matching TRBD1. The germline V gene has CDR1 MNHNY and CDR2 SVGAGI (reference sequence). The CDR3 runs 14 residues. V was pared by 6 bases and J by 10 bases, with 10 bases of the junction left unmatched. DNA for the CDR3: TGTGCCAGCAGCTCGCTTTGGACAGGGGTCGAGCAGTTCTTC. It translates to CASSSLWTGVEQFF.

This rearrangement joins TRBV30 to TRBJ2-6, with 11 bases that match TRBD1. V lost 7 bases to trimming and J lost 0 bases; unmatched junction nucleotides: 2. Per the germline V gene, CDR1 is GTSNPN and CDR2 is SVGIG (reference sequence). The CDR3 runs to 15 residues. CDR3 region: CASGTGGSGANVLTF. The DNA for the CDR3 is TGTGCCTCCGGGACAGGGGGCTCTGGGGCCAACGTCCTGACTTTC.

The rearrangement uses TRBV6-6 and TRBJ2-2; D gene uncertain. The CDR3 totals 12 residues. Germline CDR1 is MNHNY and CDR2 is SVGAGI (reference sequence). The V and J ends lost 3 bases and 5 bases respectively, with 4 bases between them. CDR3 sequence reads: CASSYPTGELFF. For the CDR3, the DNA is TGTGCCAGCAGTTATCCGACCGGGGAGCTGTTTTTT.

The rearrangement uses TRBV14 and TRBJ2-1; no clear D gene. The CDR3 spans 15 residues. Germline CDR1 SGHDN, CDR2 FVKESK. V lost 5 bases and J 0 bases, leaving 11 bases between the germline ends. In nucleotides, the CDR3 is TGTGCCAGCAGCTCTAGGATAAGCTCCTACAATGAGCAGTTCTTC. Protein product: CASSSRISSYNEQFF.

This clone was observed once. The V and J genes are TRBV27 and TRBJ2-3, with 9 positions matching TRBD2. Germline CDR1 reads MNHEY; CDR2 reads SMNVEV (reference sequence). V trimming: 3 bases; J trimming: 9 bases; junction bases outside the gene matches: 13. The CDR3 is 16 residues long. The CDR3 here is CASSFVWREGPRTQYF. CDR3 DNA sequence: TGTGCCAGCAGTTTTGTGTGGCGGGAGGGGCCAAGGACGCAGTATTTT.

Note on this clone: The same CDR3 is also encoded by other DNA sequences in this sample. V is TRBV7-2 and J is TRBJ1-5; D gene uncertain. The CDR3 length is 15 residues. The germline V gene encodes CDR1 SGHTA and CDR2 FQGNSA. V was trimmed by 1 base and J by 0 bases, leaving 7 bases between them. CDR3 nucleotides: TGTGCCAGCAGCTTAGACAGAAATAGCAATCAGCCCCAGCATTTT. It codes for CASSLDRNSNQPQHF.

The chain recombines TRBV14 with TRBJ2-3; D is undetermined. Germline V lookup: CDR1 SGHDN, CDR2 FVKESK. The length of the CDR3 is 12 residues. With 4 bases removed from V and 2 bases from J, the gap between germline ends came to 4 bases. The CDR3 DNA reads TGTGCCAGCAGCCCCAACACAGATACGCAGTATTTT. This encodes CASSPNTDTQYF.

The chain uses TRBV5-1 and TRBJ1-3; 8 bases are a match to TRBD1. CDR1 and CDR2 (germline): SGHRS, YFSETQ. The trim removed 3 bases at V and 0 bases at J, leaving 11 bases unmatched. CDR3 size: 18 residues. This CDR3 is CASSYAGDRRASGNTIYF. CDR3 in DNA: TGCGCCAGCAGCTACGCAGGGGACAGGAGAGCCTCTGGAAACACCATATATTTT.

V gene TRBV4-2 combines with J gene TRBJ2-4; 13 bases agree with TRBD2. The germline V gene encodes CDR1 LGHNA and CDR2 YNFKEQ. V lost 4 bases and J lost 7; bases outside the gene matches: 7. The CDR3 has 16 amino acids. The CDR3 nucleotides read TGTGCCAGCAGCCGCGGACTAGCGGGAGCAGAGAACATTCAGTACTTC. Translating it yields CASSRGLAGAENIQYF.

The genes are TRBV5-4 and TRBJ2-6; D gene uncertain. Trimming stripped 3 bases from V and 1 base from J, with 11 bases between. The CDR3 runs to 16 residues. The germline CDR1 and CDR2 sequences are SGHNT and YYREEE (reference sequence). The CDR3 reads CASSSLVGSGANVLTF. The CDR3 nucleotides read TGTGCCAGCAGCTCCCTGGTCGGGTCTGGGGCCAACGTCCTGACTTTC.

The chain employs TRBV9 and TRBJ1-6, with D possibly being TRBD1 (5 bases). Trimming shortened V by 0 bases and J by 0 bases, and 10 bases separated the two germline ends. CDR3 length equals 17 residues. Looked up from germline, CDR1 is SGDLS and CDR2 is YYNGEE. DNA for the CDR3: TGTGCCAGCAGCGTAGCCCCGGGGGACTCCTATAATTCACCCCTCCACTTT. Its translation: CASSVAPGDSYNSPLHF.

DNA of the CDR3: TGTGCCAGTAGCCATATATTGACAGGCCATCAGCCCCAGCATTTT. Protein sequence: CASSHILTGHQPQHF. The gene calls are TRBV19 and TRBJ1-5; possibly TRBD1 for D (6 bases). Germline V gene sequence: CDR1 LNHDA, CDR2 SQIVND (reference sequence). The germline V and J ends were trimmed by 6 bases and 5 bases, with 17 bases remaining between them. The CDR3 is 15 residues long.

The chain is built from TRBV11-2 and TRBJ2-7; 7 nucleotides line up with TRBD2. J lost 5 bases, V lost 6 bases, and 10 bases had no gene match. The CDR3 is 14 amino acids. The germline V gene has CDR1 SGHAT and CDR2 FQNNGV. The CDR3 region is CASSPGGSIHEQYF. The CDR3 coding sequence is TGTGCCAGCAGTCCTGGCGGGAGTATCCACGAGCAGTACTTC. The variable domain in full, completed from reference TRBV11-2 and TRBJ2-7, reads EAGVAQSPRYKIIEKRQSVAFWCNPISGHATLYWYQQILGQGPKLLIQFQNNGVVDDSQLPKDRFSAERLKGVDSTLKIQPAKLEDSAVYLCASSPGGSIHEQYFGPGTRLTVT.

The chain links TRBV5-1 to TRBJ1-4; D is ambiguous. The CDR3 totals 14 residues. Germline values: CDR1 SGHRS, CDR2 YFSETQ. V lost 0 bases and J 8 bases, leaving 11 bases between the germline ends. CDR3 bases: TGCGCCAGCAGCTTGGGCACCAAGGAGGAAAAACTGTTTTTT. Translating it yields CASSLGTKEEKLFF. Looking up the rest from reference TRBV5-1 and TRBJ1-4 gives the full variable domain: KAGVTQTPRYLIKTRGQQVTLSCSPISGHRSVSWYQQTPGQGLQFLFEYFSETQRNKGNFPGRFSGRQFSNSRSEMNVSTLELGDSALYLCASSLGTKEEKLFFGSGTQLSVL.

This chain links TRBV28 with TRBJ1-1, with D hard to call. This CDR3 has 12 residues. The germline V gene encodes CDR1 MDHEN and CDR2 SYDVKM. Between the trimmed V and J ends, which lost 6 bases and 5 bases, there was a span of 10 bases. Here the CDR3 reads CASSRLSTEAFF. In DNA form, the CDR3 reads TGTGCCAGCAGCCGCTTGAGTACTGAAGCTTTCTTT.

The chain uses TRBV19 and TRBJ1-5; a weak D match, TRBD1 (6 bases). The V end was cut by 5 bases, the J end by 6 bases, with 20 bases between. The CDR3 length is 16 residues. Germline loops: CDR1 LNHDA, CDR2 SQIVND (reference sequence). The CDR3: CASSEGAQGTGQPQHF. CDR3 in DNA: TGTGCCAGTAGTGAAGGGGCCCAGGGGACGGGTCAGCCCCAGCATTTT.

The J gene is TRBJ1-5, the V gene TRBV18; TRBD1 agrees at 8 bases. This CDR3 has 16 residues. Germline V gene sequence: CDR1 KGHSH, CDR2 LQKENI. V shed 4 bases and J 2 bases; nucleotides not matched to a gene: 7. The CDR3 DNA follows: TGTGCCAGCTCACGATACAACAGGGGGGGCAATCAGCCCCAGCATTTT. This encodes CASSRYNRGGNQPQHF.

The J gene is TRBJ2-1, the V gene TRBV4-2, with a tentative D call TRBD2 (6 bases). This CDR3 comprises 16 residues. Trimming removed 3 bases from V and 1 base from J, with 13 bases in between. Germline-derived CDR1 and CDR2 are LGHNA and YNFKEQ. The DNA for the CDR3 is TGTGCCAGCAGCCAGGAGATAGCGGAATCCTACAATGAGCAGTTCTTC. Its translation is CASSQEIAESYNEQFF.

The chain links TRBV5-4 to TRBJ1-2, with 7 nucleotides matching TRBD1. The ends lost 3 bases at V and 6 bases at J; junction bases unmatched: 5. Per the germline V gene, CDR1 is SGHNT and CDR2 is YYREEE (reference sequence). CDR3 length: 13 amino acids. CDR3 DNA sequence: TGTGCCAGCAGCTCGGACAGGAGGGATGGCTACACCTTC. Its protein product is CASSSDRRDGYTF.

This chain joins TRBV2 and TRBJ1-1; TRBD1 aligns across 8 bases. Trimming took 5 bases from V and 4 from J; bases not matched to a gene: 9. The CDR3 spans 15 residues. Looked up from germline, CDR1 is SNHLY and CDR2 is FYNNEI. For the CDR3, the DNA is TGTGCCAGCAGTAAGCCGGGACAGGAGTTCACTGAAGCTTTCTTT. Amino acids: CASSKPGQEFTEAFF.

A note on this clone: Other nucleotide sequences from this sample produce the same CDR3. The chain uses TRBV29-1 and TRBJ2-1; 8 bases map to TRBD2. The CDR3 totals 13 residues. Trimming took 7 bases from V and 0 from J; bases not matched to a gene: 2. Germline CDR1 and CDR2: SQVTM and ANQGSEA. The CDR3 region has the DNA TGCAGCGCCGGGACTAGCTCCTACAATGAGCAGTTCTTC. It specifies CSAGTSSYNEQFF.

This sequence joins TRBV7-2 and TRBJ2-1, with 9 bases fitting TRBD1. Germline V lookup: CDR1 SGHTA, CDR2 FQGNSA. V lost 0 bases to trimming and J lost 6 bases; unmatched junction nucleotides: 6. The CDR3 is made up of 16 amino acids. The CDR3 loop reads CASSLAGTGYRNEQFF. The CDR3 region has the DNA TGTGCCAGCAGCTTAGCCGGGACAGGGTATCGCAATGAGCAGTTCTTC.